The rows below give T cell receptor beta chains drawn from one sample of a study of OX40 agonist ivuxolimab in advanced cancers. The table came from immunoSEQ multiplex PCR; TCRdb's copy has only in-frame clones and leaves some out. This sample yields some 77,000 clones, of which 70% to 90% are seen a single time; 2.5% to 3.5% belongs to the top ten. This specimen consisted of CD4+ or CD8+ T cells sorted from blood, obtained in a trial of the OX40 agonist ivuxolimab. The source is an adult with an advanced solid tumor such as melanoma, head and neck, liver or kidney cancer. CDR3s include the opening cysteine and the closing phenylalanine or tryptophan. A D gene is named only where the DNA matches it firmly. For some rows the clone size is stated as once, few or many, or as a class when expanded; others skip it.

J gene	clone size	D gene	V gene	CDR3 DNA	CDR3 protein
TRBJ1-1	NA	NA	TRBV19	TGTGCCAGTAGTGGCGGACGGTCGAACACTGAAGCTTTCTTT	CASSGGRSNTEAFF
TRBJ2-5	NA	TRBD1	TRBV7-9	TGTGCCAGCAGCGATGGGGGACAGGCTAACACCGGGACCCAGTACTTC	CASSDGGQANTGTQYF
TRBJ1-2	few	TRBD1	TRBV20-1	TGCAGTGCCCGACAGGGAAATGGCTACACCTTC	CSARQGNGYTF
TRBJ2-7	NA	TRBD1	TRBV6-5	TGTGCCAGCAGTTACGGGACAGGGGCGGTTCGGGAGCAGTACTTC	CASSYGTGAVREQYF
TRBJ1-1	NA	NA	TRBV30	TGTGCCTGGAGTGTTGGGGTGCTGAACACTGAAGCTTTCTTT	CAWSVGVLNTEAFF
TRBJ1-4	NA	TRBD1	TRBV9	TGTGCCAGCAGCCCGGGACAGGAGGGTGAAAAACTGTTTTTT	CASSPGQEGEKLFF
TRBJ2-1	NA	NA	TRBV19	TGTGCCAGTAGTATTGAAGCAGCGACAGGCTCCTACAATGAGCAGTTCTTC	CASSIEAATGSYNEQFF
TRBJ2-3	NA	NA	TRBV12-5	TGTGCTAGTGGTTCCAAGAGGGCTAGCGGAGGGGGGATCACAGATACGCAGTATTTT	CASGSKRASGGGITDTQYF
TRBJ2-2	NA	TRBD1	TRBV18	TGTGCCAGCTCACCAGGGACAGGGCCGAACACCGGGGAGCTGTTTTTT	CASSPGTGPNTGELFF
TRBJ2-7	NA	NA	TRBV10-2	TGCGCCAGCAGTGAGTCGAGGTGGTTGGCAGGGGATCAAGTGGAGTACTTC	CASSESRWLAGDQVEYF
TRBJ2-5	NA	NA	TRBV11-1	TGTGCCAGCAGCTCCTGGACAGGAGGGGGGCAAGAGACCCAGTACTTC	CASSSWTGGGQETQYF
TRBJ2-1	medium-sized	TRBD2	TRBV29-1	TGCAGCGTGGACACTAGCGGGGGCGGAGGGCAGCAGTTCTTC	CSVDTSGGGGQQFF
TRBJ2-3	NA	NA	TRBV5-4	TGTGCCAGCAGCTTCCGGGGCACAGATACGCAGTATTTT	CASSFRGTDTQYF
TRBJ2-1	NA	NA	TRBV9	TGTGCCAGCAGCGTAGGCCAGGGGAATTACAATGAGCAGTTCTTC	CASSVGQGNYNEQFF
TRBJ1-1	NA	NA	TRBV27	TGTGCCAGCAGTTTATTCGTTGGTGGGCGAAACACTGAAGCTTTCTTT	CASSLFVGGRNTEAFF
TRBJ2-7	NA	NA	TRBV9	TGTGCCAGCCCACTCGGAGGAAGCACCGTACCCTACGAGCAGTACTTC	CASPLGGSTVPYEQYF
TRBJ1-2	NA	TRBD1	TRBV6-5	TGTGCCAGCAGTTATCGGACAGGGGGAGGAGGTGGCTACACCTTC	CASSYRTGGGGGYTF
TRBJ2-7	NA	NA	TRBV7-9	TGTGCCAGCAGCTCCGGAATTCAGGGTATCCATTACTACGAGCAGTACTTC	CASSSGIQGIHYYEQYF
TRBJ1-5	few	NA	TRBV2	TGTGCCAGCAGTGAACAGGGAGGACAGCCCCAGCATTTT	CASSEQGGQPQHF
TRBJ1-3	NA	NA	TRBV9	TGTGCCAGCAGCCCCCCAGGCCCGCGGGCCATATATTTT	CASSPPGPRAIYF
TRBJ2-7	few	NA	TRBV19	TGTGCCAGTAGTATACAGGTACAGAGCTCCTACGAGCAGTACTTC	CASSIQVQSSYEQYF
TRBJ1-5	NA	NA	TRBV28	TGTGCCAGCAGTTTGGCACAGTGGGGCTCGGGCAATCAGCCCCAGCATTTT	CASSLAQWGSGNQPQHF
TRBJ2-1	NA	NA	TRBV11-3	TGTGCCAGCAGCCTAAGGGCGGGGGCCGAGCCCTTTAATGAGCAGTTCTTC	CASSLRAGAEPFNEQFF
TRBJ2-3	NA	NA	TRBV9	TGTGCCAGCAGCGTAGACGGCGCCACAGATACGCAGTATTTT	CASSVDGATDTQYF
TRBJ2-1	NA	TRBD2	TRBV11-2	TGTGCCAGCAGCCGGATGGGATTGGCTAGCGGGGGCACATCCAATGAGCAGTTCTTC	CASSRMGLASGGTSNEQFF
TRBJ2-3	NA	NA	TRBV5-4	TGTGCCAGCAGCTTCGAACCCCAGTTACGAGCGCAGTATTTT	CASSFEPQLRAQYF
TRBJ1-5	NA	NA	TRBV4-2	TGTGCCAGCAGCCAAGATCTAACAGGTAATGGTCAGCCCCAGCATTTT	CASSQDLTGNGQPQHF
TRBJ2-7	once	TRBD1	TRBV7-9	TGTGCCAGCAGCATTGACCGGGACAGGGACTACGAGCAGTACTTC	CASSIDRDRDYEQYF
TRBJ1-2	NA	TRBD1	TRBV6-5	TGTGCCAGCAGACAACAGGGGCGCAACTATGGCTACACCTTC	CASRQQGRNYGYTF
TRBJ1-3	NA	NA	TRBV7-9	TGTGCCAGCAGCTCGGACGGATGGGGAGCTGGAAACACCATATATTTT	CASSSDGWGAGNTIYF
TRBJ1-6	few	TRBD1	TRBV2	TGTGCCAGCAGGACAGGGTGGGATTCACCCCTCCACTTT	CASRTGWDSPLHF
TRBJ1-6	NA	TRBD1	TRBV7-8	TGTGCCAGCAGCTTAGTCAGGGGGCGACATAATTCACCCCTCCACTTT	CASSLVRGRHNSPLHF
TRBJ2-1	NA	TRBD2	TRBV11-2	TGTGCCAGCAGCTTAGTATGGCTAGCGGGGGGGCATTGGAATGAGCAGTTCTTC	CASSLVWLAGGHWNEQFF
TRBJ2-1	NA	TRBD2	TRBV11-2	TGTGCCAGCAGCTTAATTGGCGCGGGGGGAAGCTCCTACAATGAGCAGTTCTTC	CASSLIGAGGSSYNEQFF
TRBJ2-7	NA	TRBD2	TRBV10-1	TGCGCCAGCAGTGAGGAGCGGGGGGGTATCAACGAGCAGTACTTC	CASSEERGGINEQYF
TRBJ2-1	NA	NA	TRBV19	TGTGCCAGTAGTCTTGCAGTGGGACTTATCTACAATGAGCAGTTCTTC	CASSLAVGLIYNEQFF
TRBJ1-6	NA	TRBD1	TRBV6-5	TGTGCCAGCACCCGACAGGGTGGGTCACCCCTCCACTTT	CASTRQGGSPLHF
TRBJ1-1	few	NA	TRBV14	TGTGCCAGCAGCCAGGCGGGAAGGACTGAAGCTTTCTTT	CASSQAGRTEAFF
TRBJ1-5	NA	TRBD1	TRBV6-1	TGTGCCAGCAGTGTGAACCCGACAGGGAGGAGCAATCAGCCCCAGCATTTT	CASSVNPTGRSNQPQHF
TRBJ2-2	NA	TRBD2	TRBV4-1	TGCGCCAGCACCAGAGGACTAGCGGTGAACACCGGGGAGCTGTTTTTT	CASTRGLAVNTGELFF
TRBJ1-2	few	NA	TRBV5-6	TGTGCCAGCAGCTTGACGGAAGGAAACTATGGCTACACCTTC	CASSLTEGNYGYTF
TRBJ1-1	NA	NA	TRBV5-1	TGCGCCAGCAGCTTGGGGCCCGGGACGGCGAACACTGAAGCTTTCTTT	CASSLGPGTANTEAFF
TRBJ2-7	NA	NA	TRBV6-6	TGTGCCAGCATTTCCCAGGGACAAAACTCCTACGAGCAGTACTTC	CASISQGQNSYEQYF
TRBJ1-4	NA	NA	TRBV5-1	TGCGCCAGCAGCTTGGCCCAAGGCGGAGATTTTAATGAAAAACTGTTTTTT	CASSLAQGGDFNEKLFF
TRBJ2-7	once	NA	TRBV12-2	TGTGCAAGTCGCTTCCCCAGCGGGAGACCCCCCAACGAGCAGTACTTC	CASRFPSGRPPNEQYF
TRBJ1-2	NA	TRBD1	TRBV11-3	TGTGCCAGCAGCATGGACAGGGGGCAGGGTGGCTACACCTTC	CASSMDRGQGGYTF
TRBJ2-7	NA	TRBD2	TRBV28	TGTGCCAGCAAAGCCGGGACTAGCAGCTACGAGCAGTACTTC	CASKAGTSSYEQYF
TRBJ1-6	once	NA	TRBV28	TGTGCCAGCAGCATCGGGGGGGATAATTCACCCCTCCACTTT	CASSIGGDNSPLHF
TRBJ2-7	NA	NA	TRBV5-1	TGCGCCAGCAGCTTAGGGACGGCGACCTACGAGCAGTACTTC	CASSLGTATYEQYF
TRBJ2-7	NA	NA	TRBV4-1	TGCGCCAGCAGCCAATCTGGGGAACGCTACGAGCAGTACTTC	CASSQSGERYEQYF
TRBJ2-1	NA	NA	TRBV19	TGTGCCAGTAGTCCCTTAGCGGACTACAATGAGCAGTTCTTC	CASSPLADYNEQFF
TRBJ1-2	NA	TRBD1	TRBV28	TGTGCCAGCAACACAGGGGGCGCGGGTCATGGCTACACCTTC	CASNTGGAGHGYTF
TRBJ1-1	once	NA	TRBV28	TGTGCCAGCCTCCCCGCCCGCCGGACAGCGAACACTGAAGCTTTCTTT	CASLPARRTANTEAFF
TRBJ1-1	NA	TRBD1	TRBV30	TGTGCCTGGAGTGTACAGGCGGAATGGGGACAGGGTCAGGCTGAAGCTTTCTTT	CAWSVQAEWGQGQAEAFF
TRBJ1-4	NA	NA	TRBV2	TGTGCCAGCAGGATGAACGGGCTTGATAATGAAAAACTGTTTTTT	CASRMNGLDNEKLFF
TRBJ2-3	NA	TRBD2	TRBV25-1	TGTGCCAGCAGTGTGGGGGGGACTAGCGGTAGCACAGATACGCAGTATTTT	CASSVGGTSGSTDTQYF
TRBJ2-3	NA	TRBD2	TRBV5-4	TGTGCCAGCAGTCGCCTTAGCGGGGGTGGCACAGATACGCAGTATTTT	CASSRLSGGGTDTQYF
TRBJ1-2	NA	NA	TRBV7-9	TGTGCCAGCAGCGGCGACTCCGGGACGAGGGTCGGCTACACCTTC	CASSGDSGTRVGYTF